A single sample is the source of the 8 T cell receptor beta chains below, sequenced in a study of blood T cell repertoires in COVID-19. TCRdb's copy holds only in-frame clones and misses some; the assay was immunoSEQ multiplex PCR. The sample holds 250,000 to 300,000 clones; 88% are singletons and the top ten take approximately 11%. Sequencing was done on a sample of peripheral blood. The receptor source for this set is a woman aged 25 to 39 with COVID-19, enrolled during active disease.

The chain recombines TRBV19 with TRBJ2-2; tentatively, D is TRBD1 (6 bases). The germline CDR1 and CDR2 sequences are LNHDA and SQIVND (reference sequence). V lost 4 bases to trimming and J lost 1 base, with 7 bases between them. This CDR3 region has 14 residues. This CDR3 reads CASSTTGNTGELFF. CDR3 in DNA: TGTGCCAGTAGTACGACAGGGAACACCGGGGAGCTGTTTTTT.

This clone was counted a single time. V usage is TRBV6-6 and J usage is TRBJ2-1; maybe TRBD2 (5 bases). CDR3 size: 13 residues. Germline assignment: CDR1 MNHNY and CDR2 SVGAGI (reference sequence). V dropped 3 bases and J dropped 8 bases, with 11 bases sitting between them. CDR3 in amino acids: CASSYYQRHEQFF. CDR3 sequence (DNA): TGTGCCAGCAGTTATTATCAGCGGCATGAGCAGTTCTTC.

This sequence joins TRBV30 and TRBJ2-1; 10 nucleotides match TRBD2. CDR1 is GTSNPN, CDR2 SVGIG, per germline (reference sequence). This CDR3 region has 13 residues. The V segment lost 5 bases and the J segment 9 bases; nucleotides outside the gene matches: 7. The CDR3 here is CAWASGSMVEQFF. In DNA form, the CDR3 reads TGTGCCTGGGCTAGCGGGAGTATGGTTGAGCAGTTCTTC.

This clone came up a few times. This rearrangement joins TRBV18 to TRBJ2-3, with D perhaps TRBD1 (7 bases). The V and J ends lost 6 bases and 11 bases respectively, with 15 bases between them. This CDR3 spans 12 amino acids. Germline CDR1 reads KGHSH; CDR2 reads LQKENI. The CDR3 DNA sequence: TGTGCCAGCTCGACGGATCAGGGGGGGCAGTATTTT. Residues: CASSTDQGGQYF.

V is TRBV11-2 and J is TRBJ1-1; no clear D gene. Germline CDR1 and CDR2: SGHAT and FQNNGV. V was cut by 3 bases and J by 0 bases, with 8 bases left in between. This CDR3 comprises 14 residues. For the CDR3, the DNA is TGTGCCAGCAGCTTTCAGGCTATGAACACTGAAGCTTTCTTT. Translating gives CASSFQAMNTEAFF.

The chain recombines TRBV19 with TRBJ2-5; TRBD2 might be the D (5 bases). The germline V and J ends were trimmed by 6 bases and 5 bases, with 19 bases remaining between them. CDR3 length equals 15 residues. Germline CDR1 is LNHDA and CDR2 is SQIVND (reference sequence). The CDR3 protein is CASRKDTSRRETQYF. CDR3 bases: TGTGCCAGTAGAAAAGACACCTCAAGGAGGGAGACCCAGTACTTC.

This clone was counted a single time. V and J are TRBV25-1 and TRBJ2-7, with TRBD2 as a possible D gene (5 bases). Trimming left V 6 bases short and J 2 bases short, with 17 bases between. This CDR3 has 15 amino acids. Germline CDR1 MGHDK, CDR2 SYGVNS. In DNA form, the CDR3 reads TGTGCCAGCAGCCCTGGCCGGGGAGCTACCTACGAGCAGTACTTC. Its protein is CASSPGRGATYEQYF.

J is TRBJ2-4 and V is TRBV4-3; D perhaps matches TRBD1 (6 bases). The CDR3 length is 15 residues. The V end lost 4 bases, the J end lost 10 bases, and 20 bases lay between the germline ends. Germline values: CDR1 LGHNA, CDR2 YSLEER. DNA of the CDR3: TGCGCCAGCAGCCTTATTTTACAGGGCCAGAGTATTCAGTACTTC. It yields the protein CASSLILQGQSIQYF.